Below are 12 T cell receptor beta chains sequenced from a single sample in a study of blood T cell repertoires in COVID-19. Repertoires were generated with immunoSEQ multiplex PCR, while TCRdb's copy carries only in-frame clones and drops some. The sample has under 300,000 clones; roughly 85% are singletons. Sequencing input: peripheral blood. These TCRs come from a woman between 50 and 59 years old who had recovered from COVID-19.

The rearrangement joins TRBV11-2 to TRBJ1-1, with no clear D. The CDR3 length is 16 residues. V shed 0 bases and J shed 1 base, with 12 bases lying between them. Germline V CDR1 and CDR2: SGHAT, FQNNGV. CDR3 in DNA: TGTGCCAGCAGCTTAGATGGGAGGTTGGGGAACACTGAAGCTTTCTTT. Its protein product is CASSLDGRLGNTEAFF.

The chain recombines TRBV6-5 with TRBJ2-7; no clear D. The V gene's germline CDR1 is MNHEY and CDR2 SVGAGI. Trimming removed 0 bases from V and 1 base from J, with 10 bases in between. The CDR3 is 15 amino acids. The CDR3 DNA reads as TGTGCCAGCAGTTACTCGATCCAGGATTCCTACGAGCAGTACTTC. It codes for CASSYSIQDSYEQYF.

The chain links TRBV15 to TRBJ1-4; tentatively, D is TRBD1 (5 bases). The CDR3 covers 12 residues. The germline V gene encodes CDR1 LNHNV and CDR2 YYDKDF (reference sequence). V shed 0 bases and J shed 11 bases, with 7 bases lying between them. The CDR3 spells CATSRDRGKLFF. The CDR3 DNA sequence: TGTGCCACCAGCAGAGATCGGGGGAAACTGTTTTTT.

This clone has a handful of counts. The CDR3 sequence is CASSRVASTGGPGQYF. The CDR3 region has the DNA TGTGCCAGCAGTAGGGTTGCATCGACAGGGGGCCCCGGGCAGTACTTC. The chain joins TRBV6-2 or TRBV6-3 to TRBJ2-7; 10 positions agree with TRBD1. Germline loops: CDR1 MNHEY, CDR2 SVGEGT. Trimming cost V 5 bases and J 9 bases; bases outside gene matches: 16. The CDR3 totals 16 residues.

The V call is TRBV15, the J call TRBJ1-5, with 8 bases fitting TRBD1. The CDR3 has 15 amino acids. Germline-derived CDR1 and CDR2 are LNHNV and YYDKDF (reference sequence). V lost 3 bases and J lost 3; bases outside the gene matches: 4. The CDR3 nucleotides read TGTGCCACCAGCAGGGGACAGGCGAACAATCAGCCCCAGCATTTT. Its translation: CATSRGQANNQPQHF. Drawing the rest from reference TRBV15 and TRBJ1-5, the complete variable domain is DAMVIQNPRYQVTQFGKPVTLSCSQTLNHNVMYWYQQKSSQAPKLLFHYYDKDFNNEADTPDNFQSRRPNTSFCFLDIRSPGLGDTAMYLCATSRGQANNQPQHFGDGTRLSIL.

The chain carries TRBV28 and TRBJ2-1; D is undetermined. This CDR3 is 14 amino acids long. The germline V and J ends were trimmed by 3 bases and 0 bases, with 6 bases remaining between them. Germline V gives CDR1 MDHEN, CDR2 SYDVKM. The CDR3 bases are TGTGCCAGCAGTTTGTCCAGCTCCTACAATGAGCAGTTCTTC. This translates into CASSLSSSYNEQFF. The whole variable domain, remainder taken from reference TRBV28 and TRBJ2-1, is DVKVTQSSRYLVKRTGEKVFLECVQDMDHENMFWYRQDPGLGLRLIYFSYDVKMKEKGDIPEGYSVSREKKERFSLILESASTNQTSMYLCASSLSSSYNEQFFGPGTRLTVL.

This CDR3 reads CAWSVLSGGDEQYF. The DNA of the CDR3 is TGTGCCTGGAGTGTACTATCAGGGGGCGACGAGCAGTACTTC. V and J are TRBV30 and TRBJ2-7, with 8 bases lining up with TRBD1. CDR1 is GTSNPN and CDR2 is SVGIG in the germline V gene (reference sequence). There are 14 residues in the CDR3. V dropped 0 bases and J dropped 5; count of bases not matched to a gene: 6.

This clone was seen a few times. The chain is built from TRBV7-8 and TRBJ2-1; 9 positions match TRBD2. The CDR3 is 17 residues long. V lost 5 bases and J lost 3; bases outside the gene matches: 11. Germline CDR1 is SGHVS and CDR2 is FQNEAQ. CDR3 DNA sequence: TGTGCCAGCAGCCACCTGCGGCGACTAGCGGACTACAATGAGCAGTTCTTC. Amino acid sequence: CASSHLRRLADYNEQFF.

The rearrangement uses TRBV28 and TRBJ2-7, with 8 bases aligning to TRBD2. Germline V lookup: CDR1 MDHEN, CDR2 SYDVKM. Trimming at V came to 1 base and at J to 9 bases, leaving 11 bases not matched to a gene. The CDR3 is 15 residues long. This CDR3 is CASSLSGGVSSAQYF. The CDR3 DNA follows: TGTGCCAGCAGTTTATCCGGGGGGGTTTCATCCGCGCAGTACTTC.

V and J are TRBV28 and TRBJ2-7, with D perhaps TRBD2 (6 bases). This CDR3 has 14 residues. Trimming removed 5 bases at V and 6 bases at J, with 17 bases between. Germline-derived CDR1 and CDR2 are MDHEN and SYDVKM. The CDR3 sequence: CASSPPRGPREQYF. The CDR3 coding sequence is TGTGCCAGCAGTCCGCCGCGGGGTCCCCGCGAGCAGTACTTC.

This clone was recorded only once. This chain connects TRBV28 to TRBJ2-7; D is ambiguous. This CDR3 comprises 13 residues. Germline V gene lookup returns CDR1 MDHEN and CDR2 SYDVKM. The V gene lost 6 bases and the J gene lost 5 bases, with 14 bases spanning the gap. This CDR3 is CASSRTARNEQYF. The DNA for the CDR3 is TGTGCCAGCAGCCGAACGGCTAGAAACGAGCAGTACTTC.

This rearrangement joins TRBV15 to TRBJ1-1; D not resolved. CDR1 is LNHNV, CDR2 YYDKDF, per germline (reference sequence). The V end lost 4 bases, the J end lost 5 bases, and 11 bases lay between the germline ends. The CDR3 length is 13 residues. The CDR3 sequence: CATSKGGGTEAFF. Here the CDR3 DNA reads TGTGCCACCAGCAAAGGTGGCGGGACTGAAGCTTTCTTT.